The entry below describes one T cell receptor (beta chain). Its antigen is as yet unknown. The data stem from a study of CD8+CD57+ T cells in acquired aplastic anemia. Points from the study as a whole: Patients and controls were not found to differ significantly in CD8+ Simpson's diversity.

Trimming removed 9 bases at V and 6 bases at J, with 26 bases between. The CDR3 has 16 amino acids. CDR1 and CDR2 from the germline V gene are LNHDA and SQIVND (reference sequence). Genomic DNA served as template for TCR beta VDJ and CDR3 profiling. TCRdb itself ran the reads through MiXCR, one entry per CDR3 protein. This table holds 95,000 to 150,000 distinct CDR3 sequences, 58% found once. Flow cytometry had shown expanded CD8+CD57+ cells in the patients chosen for sequencing. The J gene is TRBJ1-2, the V gene TRBV19; D is uncertain. The sample consisted of sorted CD4+, CD8+, or CD8+CD57+ T cells (not recorded which) from PBMCs. The source of this sequence is a human donor with aplastic anemia. Here the CDR3 DNA reads TGTGCCAGCTCCATCGGACGGGGTCGGGTATCTGATGGCTACACCTTC. It yields the protein CASSIGRGRVSDGYTF.